These 22 T cell receptor beta chains share one sample of origin, sequenced in a study of tumor-infiltrating T cells and Merkel cell polyomavirus. The overall study: The study examined CD8+ T cells specific for the Merkel cell polyomavirus KLL epitope.

Immunohistochemistry showed robust Merkel cell polyomavirus Large T antigen staining in every patient's tumor. Some clones are missing from TCRdb's copy, which holds only in-frame ones; the method was immunoSEQ multiplex PCR. The sample has under 30,000 clones, 70% to 90% seen once; the top ten hold roughly 2.7%. Sample: lymph node tissue. These receptors were obtained from a man aged 50 or older with Merkel cell carcinoma.

This clone has only a few counts. The V call is TRBV5-6, the J call TRBJ1-1, with 7 bases that match TRBD1. In germline, CDR1 is SGHDT, CDR2 YYEEEE. The V gene end was trimmed by 4 bases and the J gene end by 5 bases; junction bases not matched to a gene: 5. This CDR3 region has 13 residues. The CDR3 DNA sequence: TGTGCCAGCAGCAATACAGGGGATACTGAAGCTTTCTTT. It is translated as CASSNTGDTEAFF.

The gene calls are TRBV6-1 and TRBJ1-4; 7 bases line up with TRBD1. Unmatched junction bases numbered 5, after V lost 0 bases and J lost 4 bases. This CDR3 has 16 amino acids. Germline V gene data show CDR1 as MNHNS and CDR2 as SASEGT. The CDR3 spells CASSEARTGYNEKLFF. Here the CDR3 DNA reads TGTGCCAGCAGTGAAGCCCGGACAGGCTATAATGAAAAACTGTTTTTT.

This chain connects TRBV7-9 to TRBJ1-1; D call uncertain. The CDR3 has 11 amino acids. The germline CDR1 and CDR2 sequences are SEHNR and FQNEAQ (reference sequence). Trimming left V 8 bases short and J 5 bases short, with 9 bases between. The CDR3 DNA follows: TGTGCCAGCTTCGAGGTTACTGAAGCTTTCTTT. Its protein is CASFEVTEAFF.

V and J are TRBV5-6 and TRBJ1-1; unclear D gene. Germline V gene data show CDR1 as SGHDT and CDR2 as YYEEEE. V gave up 6 bases and J gave up 0 bases, with 15 bases separating them. The CDR3 runs to 15 residues. In nucleotides, the CDR3 is TGTGCCAGCACCTCGTTTGGAGCCATGAACACTGAAGCTTTCTTT. Amino acid sequence: CASTSFGAMNTEAFF.

This clone was recorded a few times. The chain employs TRBV6-6 and TRBJ1-6, with TRBD1 identical over 12 bases. With 10 bases clipped from V and 8 bases from J, the junction kept 6 bases outside the gene matches. CDR3 length: 14 residues. Germline values: CDR1 MNHNY, CDR2 SVGAGI (reference sequence). The CDR3 DNA follows: TGTGCCACCGGGACAGGGGGCAGTTATTCACCCCTCCACTTT. This codes for CATGTGGSYSPLHF.

The rearrangement uses TRBV30 and TRBJ2-1; 11 bases agree with TRBD2. There are 15 residues in the CDR3. The germline gives CDR1 GTSNPN, CDR2 SVGIG (reference sequence). The V and J ends lost 3 bases and 5 bases, in that order; junction bases with no gene match: 6. CDR3 DNA: TGTGCCTGGAGAAGGGCTAGCGGGAGGCACAATGAGCAGTTCTTC. This codes for CAWRRASGRHNEQFF.

The chain links TRBV15 to TRBJ2-7; possibly TRBD1 for D (5 bases). Trimming pared 5 bases from V and 4 bases from J, leaving 6 bases between. The CDR3 is made up of 11 amino acids. From germline, CDR1 is LNHNV and CDR2 YYDKDF (reference sequence). CDR3 bases: TGTGCCACCAGCTCAGGGTACGAGCAGTACTTC. Its translation is CATSSGYEQYF.

This clone was recorded a few times. The rearrangement uses TRBV5-1 and TRBJ1-1; no clear D. Deletions cut 6 bases from V and 3 bases from J, with 12 bases between. The CDR3 consists of 13 residues. CDR1 is SGHRS and CDR2 is YFSETQ in the germline V gene. CDR3 protein: CASNLDLDTEAFF. The CDR3 coding sequence is TGCGCCAGCAATCTAGATCTGGACACTGAAGCTTTCTTT.

This chain uses TRBV7-9 with TRBJ2-2; 13 bases fit TRBD2. Trimming removed 5 bases from V and 5 bases from J; junction bases left unmatched: 2. There are 15 residues in the CDR3. The V gene's germline CDR1 is SEHNR and CDR2 FQNEAQ (reference sequence). The CDR3 nucleotides read TGTGCCAGCAGCCCACTAGCGGGAGGGACCGGGGAGCTGTTTTTT. Translating gives CASSPLAGGTGELFF.

The CDR3 DNA reads TGTGCCAGCAGCCACTCGATCGGGGACACCGGGGAGCTGTTTTTT. It encodes CASSHSIGDTGELFF. The genes are TRBV7-3 and TRBJ2-2; maybe TRBD2 (5 bases). The CDR3 extends over 15 amino acids. Germline CDR1 and CDR2: SGHTA and FQGTGA. Trimming shortened V by 5 bases and J by 3 bases, and 13 bases separated the two germline ends.

J is TRBJ2-7 and V is TRBV5-1; no firm D call. CDR3 length: 14 amino acids. Per germline, CDR1 SGHRS and CDR2 YFSETQ. V lost 0 bases, J lost 0 bases, and 7 bases lay in between. This CDR3 reads CASSLGLYSYEQYF. DNA of the CDR3: TGCGCCAGCAGCTTGGGCCTCTACTCCTACGAGCAGTACTTC.

This clone came up once. The CDR3 spells CASSPGTTPPYGYTF. CDR3 bases: TGTGCCAGCAGCCCCGGGACTACCCCCCCTTATGGCTACACCTTC. The chain employs TRBV7-6 and TRBJ1-2, with D perhaps TRBD1 (5 bases). Trimming shortened V by 5 bases and J by 5 bases, and 18 bases separated the two germline ends. CDR3 length: 15 residues. Looked up from germline, CDR1 is SGHVS and CDR2 is FNYEAQ.

The V gene is TRBV5-4, the J gene TRBJ2-7, with TRBD1 identical over 8 bases. Germline V gives CDR1 SGHNT, CDR2 YYREEE (reference sequence). V was clipped by 2 bases and J by 5 bases; unmatched bases: 6. The CDR3 spans 14 residues. CDR3 bases: TGTGCCAGCAGCTTACTGGCAGGGGGCGACGAGCAGTACTTC. Translation: CASSLLAGGDEQYF.

The rearrangement uses TRBV30 and TRBJ1-1, with unresolved D. The CDR3 consists of 12 residues. Trimming shortened V by 7 bases and J by 5 bases, and 14 bases separated the two germline ends. Germline CDR1 and CDR2: GTSNPN and SVGIG (reference sequence). The CDR3 reads CASEPWETEAFF. For the CDR3, the DNA is TGTGCCTCGGAGCCTTGGGAGACTGAAGCTTTCTTT.

This chain connects TRBV18 to TRBJ1-6, with 9 bases aligning to TRBD1. The CDR3 loop spans 15 amino acids. After removal of 8 bases from V and 7 bases from J, the junction contained 9 bases not matched to a gene. Germline CDR1 is KGHSH and CDR2 is LQKENI. The CDR3 DNA sequence: TGTGCCAGCACTATAATAGGACAGGGGAATTCACCCCTCCACTTT. As protein: CASTIIGQGNSPLHF.

The chain recombines TRBV5-1 with TRBJ1-5; D gene uncertain. Germline values: CDR1 SGHRS, CDR2 YFSETQ. With 0 bases removed from V and 2 bases from J, the gap between germline ends came to 9 bases. CDR3 size: 15 residues. The CDR3 region has the DNA TGCGCCAGCAGCTTGGACTTGGGAGGCAATCAGCCCCAGCATTTT. Its protein is CASSLDLGGNQPQHF.

This chain links TRBV30 with TRBJ1-4; TRBD1 is a possible D gene (6 bases). Trimming cost V 5 bases and J 8 bases, with 24 bases left between them. Germline values: CDR1 GTSNPN, CDR2 SVGIG (reference sequence). This CDR3 contains 16 residues. This chain's CDR3 is CAWGFSEQGAREKLFF. The DNA of the CDR3 is TGTGCCTGGGGATTTTCCGAACAGGGAGCAAGGGAAAAACTGTTTTTT.

The rearrangement joins TRBV11-3 to TRBJ2-7; D may be TRBD1 (6 bases). The germline V and J ends were trimmed by 5 bases and 4 bases, with 18 bases remaining between them. The length of the CDR3 is 15 residues. Germline V gene data show CDR1 as SGHNT and CDR2 as YENEEA. The DNA of the CDR3 is TGTGCCAGCAGCGGGGGCTCGGGACCGCCTTACGAGCAGTACTTC. Protein sequence: CASSGGSGPPYEQYF.

The chain employs TRBV5-4 and TRBJ1-2; 7 bases map to TRBD1. With V trimmed by 0 bases and J by 4 bases, 6 bases remained unmatched. This CDR3 is built from 15 residues. The germline CDR1 and CDR2 sequences are SGHNT and YYREEE (reference sequence). The CDR3 is CASSLDSTGPYGYTF. The CDR3 DNA sequence: TGTGCCAGCAGCTTGGACTCGACAGGGCCCTATGGCTACACCTTC.

The genes are TRBV5-1 and TRBJ2-7; maybe TRBD2 (5 bases). The V end was cut by 1 base, the J end by 4 bases, with 18 bases between. In germline, CDR1 is SGHRS, CDR2 YFSETQ. The CDR3 is made up of 16 amino acids. Written as DNA, the CDR3 is TGCGCCAGCAGCTTGTCGTGGGGAGTTTCCCAGTACGAGCAGTACTTC. Translated, it gives CASSLSWGVSQYEQYF.

The chain carries TRBV19 and TRBJ2-1; the match to TRBD2 covers 7 bases. J was trimmed by 6 bases and V by 4 bases; bases with no gene match: 9. The CDR3 extends over 15 amino acids. Per the germline V gene, CDR1 is LNHDA and CDR2 is SQIVND (reference sequence). CDR3 residues: CASSSWGGSGNEQFF. The CDR3 nucleotides are TGTGCCAGTAGTAGTTGGGGGGGGTCTGGCAATGAGCAGTTCTTC.

This clone was detected a few times. This sequence joins TRBV9 and TRBJ2-1, with 11 bases matching TRBD2. J was trimmed by 8 bases and V by 1 base; bases with no gene match: 5. The CDR3 has 15 residues. Germline V lookup: CDR1 SGDLS, CDR2 YYNGEE. CDR3 amino acids: CASSVSLAGGYEQFF. The CDR3 DNA reads as TGTGCCAGCAGCGTATCCCTAGCGGGGGGCTATGAGCAGTTCTTC.